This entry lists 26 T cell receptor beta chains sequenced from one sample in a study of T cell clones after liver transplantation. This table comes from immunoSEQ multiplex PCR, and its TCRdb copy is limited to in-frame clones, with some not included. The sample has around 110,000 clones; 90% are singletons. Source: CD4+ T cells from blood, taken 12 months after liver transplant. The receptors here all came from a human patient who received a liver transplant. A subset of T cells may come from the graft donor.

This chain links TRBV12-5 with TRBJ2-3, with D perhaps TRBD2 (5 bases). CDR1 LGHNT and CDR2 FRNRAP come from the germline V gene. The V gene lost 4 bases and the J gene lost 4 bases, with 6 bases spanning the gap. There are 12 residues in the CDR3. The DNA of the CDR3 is TGTGCTAGTGGTTCGGAGGCAGATACGCAGTATTTT. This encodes CASGSEADTQYF.

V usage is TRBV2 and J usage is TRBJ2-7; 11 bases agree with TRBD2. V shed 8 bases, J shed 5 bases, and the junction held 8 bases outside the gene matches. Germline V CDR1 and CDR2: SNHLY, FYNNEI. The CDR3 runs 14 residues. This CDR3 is CASLLAGDPDEQYF. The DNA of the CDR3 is TGTGCCAGCTTACTAGCGGGAGACCCGGACGAGCAGTACTTC.

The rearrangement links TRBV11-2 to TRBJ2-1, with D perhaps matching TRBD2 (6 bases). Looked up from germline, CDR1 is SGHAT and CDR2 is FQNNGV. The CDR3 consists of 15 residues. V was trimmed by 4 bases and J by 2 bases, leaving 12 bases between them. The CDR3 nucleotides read TGTGCCAGCAGCTCCCGGGTAGCGGCCTACAATGAGCAGTTCTTC. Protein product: CASSSRVAAYNEQFF.

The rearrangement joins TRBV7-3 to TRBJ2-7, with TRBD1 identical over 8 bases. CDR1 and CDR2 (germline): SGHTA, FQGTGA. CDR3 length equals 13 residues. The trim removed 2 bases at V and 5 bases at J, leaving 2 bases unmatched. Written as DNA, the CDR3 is TGTGCCAGCAGCTTATCAGGGGGCAACGAGCAGTACTTC. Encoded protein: CASSLSGGNEQYF.

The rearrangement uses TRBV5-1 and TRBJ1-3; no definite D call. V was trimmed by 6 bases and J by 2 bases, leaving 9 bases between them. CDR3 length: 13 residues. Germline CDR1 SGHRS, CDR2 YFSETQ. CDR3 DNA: TGCGCCAGCACCCGTGAACCTGGAAACACCATATATTTT. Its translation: CASTREPGNTIYF.

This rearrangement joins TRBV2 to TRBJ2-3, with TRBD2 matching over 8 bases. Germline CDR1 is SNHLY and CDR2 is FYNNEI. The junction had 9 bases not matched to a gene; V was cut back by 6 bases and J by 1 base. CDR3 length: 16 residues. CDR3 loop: CASSLRGGAGTDTQYF. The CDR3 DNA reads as TGTGCCAGCAGCCTCCGGGGGGGAGCCGGCACAGATACGCAGTATTTT.

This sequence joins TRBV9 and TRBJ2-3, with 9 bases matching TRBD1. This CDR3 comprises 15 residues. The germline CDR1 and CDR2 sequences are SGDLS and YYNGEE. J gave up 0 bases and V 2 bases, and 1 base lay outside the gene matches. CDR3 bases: TGTGCCAGCAGCGTTACAGGGGGCAGCACAGATACGCAGTATTTT. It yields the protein CASSVTGGSTDTQYF. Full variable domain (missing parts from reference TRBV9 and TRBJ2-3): DSGVTQTPKHLITATGQRVTLRCSPRSGDLSVYWYQQSLDQGLQFLIQYYNGEERAKGNILERFSAQQFPDLHSELNLSSLELGDSALYFCASSVTGGSTDTQYFGPGTRLTVL.

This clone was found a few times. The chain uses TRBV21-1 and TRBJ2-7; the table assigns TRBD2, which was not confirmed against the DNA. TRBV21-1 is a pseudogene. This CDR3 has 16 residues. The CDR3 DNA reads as TGTGCCAGCAGCAAAGTAGGGGACTACATGACCTACGAGCAGTACTTC. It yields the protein CASSKVGDYMTYEQYF.

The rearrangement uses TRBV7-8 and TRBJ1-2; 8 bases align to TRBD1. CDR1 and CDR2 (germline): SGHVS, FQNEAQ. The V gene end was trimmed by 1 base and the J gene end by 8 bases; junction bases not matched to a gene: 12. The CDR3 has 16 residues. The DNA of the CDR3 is TGTGCCAGCAGCTTAGTAAGGACAGGGACAACCCTAGGCTACACCTTC. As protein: CASSLVRTGTTLGYTF.

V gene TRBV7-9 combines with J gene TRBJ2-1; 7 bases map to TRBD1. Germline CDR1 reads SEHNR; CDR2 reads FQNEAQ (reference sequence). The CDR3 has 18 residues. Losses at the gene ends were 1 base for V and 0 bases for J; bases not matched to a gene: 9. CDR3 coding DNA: TGTGCCAGCAGCTTAGGGGCAGGGGGTTCTCTCTCCTACAATGAGCAGTTCTTC. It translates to CASSLGAGGSLSYNEQFF.

The CDR3 coding sequence is TGTGCCAGTAGTGCCCGACAGGGGTTTGTTTACGAGCAGTACTTC. It specifies CASSARQGFVYEQYF. The J gene is TRBJ2-7, the V gene TRBV19; 8 positions agree with TRBD1. The trim removed 5 bases at V and 4 bases at J, leaving 10 bases unmatched. The CDR3 covers 15 residues. The germline CDR1 and CDR2 sequences are LNHDA and SQIVND (reference sequence).

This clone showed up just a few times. CDR3 DNA: TGTGCCAGCTCACCACTAGCGGGTTCTATTTACAATGAGCAGTTCTTC. It translates to CASSPLAGSIYNEQFF. This chain joins TRBV18 and TRBJ2-1; 7 positions match TRBD2. Trimming at V came to 1 base and at J to 4 bases, leaving 7 bases not matched to a gene. Germline CDR1 and CDR2: KGHSH and LQKENI. The CDR3 has 16 residues. Drawing the rest from reference TRBV18 and TRBJ2-1, the complete variable domain is NAGVMQNPRHLVRRRGQEARLRCSPMKGHSHVYWYRQLPEEGLKFMVYLQKENIIDESGMPKERFSAEFPKEGPSILRIQQVVRGDSAAYFCASSPLAGSIYNEQFFGPGTRLTVL.

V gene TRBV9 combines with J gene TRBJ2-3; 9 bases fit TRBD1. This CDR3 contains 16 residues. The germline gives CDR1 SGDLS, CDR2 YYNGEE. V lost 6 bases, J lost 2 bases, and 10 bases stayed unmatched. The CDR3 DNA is TGTGCCAGCACCTTAACCGGGACAGGGACCACAGATACGCAGTATTTT. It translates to CASTLTGTGTTDTQYF.

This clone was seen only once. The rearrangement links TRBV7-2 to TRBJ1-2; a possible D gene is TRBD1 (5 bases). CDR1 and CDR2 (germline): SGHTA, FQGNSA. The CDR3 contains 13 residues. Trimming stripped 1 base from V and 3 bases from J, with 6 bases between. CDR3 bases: TGTGCCAGCAGCTTAGGACAGCACTATGGCTACACCTTC. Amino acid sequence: CASSLGQHYGYTF.

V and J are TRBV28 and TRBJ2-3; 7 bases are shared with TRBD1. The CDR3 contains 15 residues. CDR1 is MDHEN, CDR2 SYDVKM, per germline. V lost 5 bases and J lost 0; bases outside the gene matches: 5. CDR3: CASSNQQGSTDTQYF. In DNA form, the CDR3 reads TGTGCCAGCAGTAATCAACAGGGGAGCACAGATACGCAGTATTTT.

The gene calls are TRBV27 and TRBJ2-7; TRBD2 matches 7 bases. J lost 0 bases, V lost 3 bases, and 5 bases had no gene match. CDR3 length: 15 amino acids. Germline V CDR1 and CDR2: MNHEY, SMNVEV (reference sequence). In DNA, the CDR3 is TGTGCCAGCAGTTTGCGGGGACTAAACTCCTACGAGCAGTACTTC. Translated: CASSLRGLNSYEQYF.

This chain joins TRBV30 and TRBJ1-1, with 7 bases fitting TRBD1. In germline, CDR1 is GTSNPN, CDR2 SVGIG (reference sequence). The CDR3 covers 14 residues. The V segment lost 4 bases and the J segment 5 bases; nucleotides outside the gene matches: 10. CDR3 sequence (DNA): TGTGCCTGGATAACCAGGGGGTCCGGGACTGAAGCTTTCTTT. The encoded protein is CAWITRGSGTEAFF.

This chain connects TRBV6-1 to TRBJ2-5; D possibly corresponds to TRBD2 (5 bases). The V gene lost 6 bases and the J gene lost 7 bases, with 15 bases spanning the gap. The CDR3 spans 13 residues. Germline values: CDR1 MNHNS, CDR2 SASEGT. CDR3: CASREVPTATQYF. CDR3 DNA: TGTGCCAGCAGGGAGGTCCCCACCGCGACCCAGTACTTC.

This chain's CDR3 is CASSKTGTIYYEQYF. The CDR3 DNA follows: TGTGCCAGCAGCAAAACCGGGACAATCTACTACGAGCAGTACTTC. This rearrangement joins TRBV11-3 to TRBJ2-7; possibly TRBD1 for D (6 bases). The V end was cut by 5 bases, the J end by 3 bases, with 17 bases between. The germline V gene encodes CDR1 SGHNT and CDR2 YENEEA. This CDR3 comprises 15 residues.

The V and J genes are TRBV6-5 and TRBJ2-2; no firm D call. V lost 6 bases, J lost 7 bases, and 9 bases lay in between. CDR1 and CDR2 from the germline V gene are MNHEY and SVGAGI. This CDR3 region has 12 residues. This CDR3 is CASRFLGGELFF. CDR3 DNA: TGTGCCAGCAGATTCCTAGGCGGGGAGCTGTTTTTT.

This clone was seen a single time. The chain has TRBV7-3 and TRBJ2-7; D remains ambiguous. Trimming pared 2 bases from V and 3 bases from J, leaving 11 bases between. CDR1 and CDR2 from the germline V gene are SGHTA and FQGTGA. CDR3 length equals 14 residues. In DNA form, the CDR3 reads TGTGCCAGCAGCTTACCCCGCCACCGCTACGAGCAGTACTTC. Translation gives CASSLPRHRYEQYF.

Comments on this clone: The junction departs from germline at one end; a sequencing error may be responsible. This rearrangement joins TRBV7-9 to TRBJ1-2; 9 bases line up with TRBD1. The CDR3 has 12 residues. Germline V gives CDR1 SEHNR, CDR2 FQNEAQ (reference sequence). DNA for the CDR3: TGTGCCAGCCCGACAGAGGGGACAGGGATCGTCTTC. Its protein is CASPTEGTGIVF.

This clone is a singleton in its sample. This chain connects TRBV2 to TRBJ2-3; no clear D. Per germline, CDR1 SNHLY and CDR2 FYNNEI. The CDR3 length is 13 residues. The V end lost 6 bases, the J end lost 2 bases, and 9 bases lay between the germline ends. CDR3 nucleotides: TGTGCCAGCAGGAGCCAGCCCACAGATACGCAGTATTTT. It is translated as CASRSQPTDTQYF. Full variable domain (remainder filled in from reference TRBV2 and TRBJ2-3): EPEVTQTPSHQVTQMGQEVILRCVPISNHLYFYWYRQILGQKVEFLVSFYNNEISEKSEIFDDQFSVERPDGSNFTLKIRSTKLEDSAMYFCASRSQPTDTQYFGPGTRLTVL.

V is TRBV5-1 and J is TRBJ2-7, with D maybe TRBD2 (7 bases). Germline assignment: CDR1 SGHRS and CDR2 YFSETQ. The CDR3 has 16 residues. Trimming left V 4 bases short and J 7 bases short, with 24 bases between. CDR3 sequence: CASSPGGGSYLREQYF. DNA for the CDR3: TGCGCCAGCAGCCCGGGGGGCGGGAGTTACCTTAGAGAGCAGTACTTC.

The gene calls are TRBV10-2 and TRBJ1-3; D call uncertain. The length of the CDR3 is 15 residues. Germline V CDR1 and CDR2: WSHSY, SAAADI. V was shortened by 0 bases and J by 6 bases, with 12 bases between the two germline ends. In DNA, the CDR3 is TGCGCCAGCAGTGAGTCAGGAGGAGAGGAAAACACCATATATTTT. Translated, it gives CASSESGGEENTIYF.

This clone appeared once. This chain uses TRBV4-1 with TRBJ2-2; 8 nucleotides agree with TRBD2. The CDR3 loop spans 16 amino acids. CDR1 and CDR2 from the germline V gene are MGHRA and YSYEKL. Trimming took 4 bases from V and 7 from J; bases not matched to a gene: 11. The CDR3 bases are TGCGCCAGCAGCCCGTCCGAGAGCGGGAGTGGCGGGGAGCTGTTTTTT. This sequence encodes CASSPSESGSGGELFF.